Below are 18 T cell receptor beta chains sequenced from a single sample in a study of cytomegalovirus exposure and HLA in healthy donors. PCR primers comprised 60 Vbeta and 13 Jbeta primers. Using immunoSEQ multiplex PCR, the repertoire was profiled, and TCRdb retains in-frame clones only, with some absent. The sample holds around 110,000 clones, 75% seen once. Sequenced: PBMCs. The receptors were sampled from a male donor in good health and CMV-seropositive.

This CDR3 reads CASSQARVNTEAFF. CDR3 coding DNA: TGCGCCAGCAGCCAAGCACGGGTGAACACTGAAGCTTTCTTT. The chain carries TRBV4-3 and TRBJ1-1, with D unclear. Deletions cut 1 base from V and 0 bases from J, with 6 bases between. CDR3 size: 14 residues. In germline, CDR1 is LGHNA, CDR2 YSLEER.

V gene TRBV7-6 combines with J gene TRBJ1-1; D remains ambiguous. This CDR3 has 15 amino acids. Trimming stripped 4 bases from V and 6 bases from J, with 18 bases between. Germline V lookup: CDR1 SGHVS, CDR2 FNYEAQ. The CDR3 sequence is CASSSGLRGRAEAFF. The CDR3 nucleotides are TGTGCCAGCAGCTCCGGGTTGCGAGGGAGGGCTGAAGCTTTCTTT. Together with reference TRBV7-6 and TRBJ1-1, the CDR3 gives the full variable domain: GAGVSQSPRYKVTKRGQDVALRCDPISGHVSLYWYRQALGQGPEFLTYFNYEAQQDKSGLPNDRFSAERPEGSISTLTIQRTEQRDSAMYRCASSSGLRGRAEAFFGQGTRLTVV.

CDR3 in DNA: TGTGCCAGCAGTGAAGACAGAAATGGCTACACCTTC. As protein: CASSEDRNGYTF. The chain recombines TRBV2 with TRBJ1-2; no firm D call. Per the germline V gene, CDR1 is SNHLY and CDR2 is FYNNEI. The V gene lost 1 base and the J gene lost 6 bases, with 6 bases spanning the gap. The CDR3 totals 12 residues. Full variable domain (remainder filled in from reference TRBV2 and TRBJ1-2): EPEVTQTPSHQVTQMGQEVILRCVPISNHLYFYWYRQILGQKVEFLVSFYNNEISEKSEIFDDQFSVERPDGSNFTLKIRSTKLEDSAMYFCASSEDRNGYTFGSGTRLTVV.

This chain connects TRBV5-6 to TRBJ2-7; 7 bases agree with TRBD1. The germline V gene encodes CDR1 SGHDT and CDR2 YYEEEE. After removal of 0 bases from V and 0 bases from J, the junction contained 6 bases not matched to a gene. The CDR3 runs 16 residues. CDR3 loop: CASSLVGQASSYEQYF. The CDR3, as DNA: TGTGCCAGCAGCTTGGTTGGACAGGCGAGCTCCTACGAGCAGTACTTC.

The chain links TRBV18 to TRBJ1-1, with D hard to call. Germline V gene sequence: CDR1 KGHSH, CDR2 LQKENI. The germline V and J ends were trimmed by 2 bases and 4 bases, with 8 bases remaining between them. The length of the CDR3 is 13 residues. The CDR3 DNA reads TGTGCCAGCTCACCATACGAGGGCACTGAAGCTTTCTTT. Translated, it gives CASSPYEGTEAFF.

The chain has TRBV19 and TRBJ1-3, with 9 bases matching TRBD1. After removal of 5 bases from V and 6 bases from J, the junction contained 5 bases not matched to a gene. Germline loops: CDR1 LNHDA, CDR2 SQIVND (reference sequence). The CDR3 has 14 amino acids. The CDR3 here is CASSLWTGENTIYF. DNA of the CDR3: TGTGCCAGTAGTCTCTGGACAGGGGAAAACACCATATATTTT.

The table lists this clone with a count of one. V usage is TRBV5-1 and J usage is TRBJ2-7; tentative D call: TRBD1 (5 bases). The germline CDR1 and CDR2 sequences are SGHRS and YFSETQ. The V and J ends lost 7 bases and 3 bases respectively, with 14 bases between them. The CDR3 has 13 amino acids. The CDR3 sequence is CASAVQAHYEQYF. CDR3 nucleotides: TGCGCCAGCGCCGTACAGGCCCACTACGAGCAGTACTTC. The full variable domain, in which reference TRBV5-1 and TRBJ2-7 provide the parts outside the CDR3, is KAGVTQTPRYLIKTRGQQVTLSCSPISGHRSVSWYQQTPGQGLQFLFEYFSETQRNKGNFPGRFSGRQFSNSRSEMNVSTLELGDSALYLCASAVQAHYEQYFGPGTRLTVT.

The chain is built from TRBV30 and TRBJ1-6; maybe TRBD1 (6 bases). Trimming left V 3 bases short and J 5 bases short, with 11 bases between. This CDR3 spans 14 amino acids. Germline loops: CDR1 GTSNPN, CDR2 SVGIG (reference sequence). The CDR3 coding sequence is TGTGCCTGGAGGGGGGCAACCGATAATTCACCCCTCCACTTT. Amino acids: CAWRGATDNSPLHF.

The chain employs TRBV9 and TRBJ2-1; D call uncertain. Trimming pared 0 bases from V and 8 bases from J, leaving 12 bases between. Germline-derived CDR1 and CDR2 are SGDLS and YYNGEE. The CDR3 has 14 amino acids. The chain's CDR3 is CASSVGVLPYEQFF. The CDR3 region has the DNA TGTGCCAGCAGCGTAGGAGTTCTCCCTTATGAGCAGTTCTTC. Based on the CDR3 plus reference TRBV9 and TRBJ2-1, the full variable domain is DSGVTQTPKHLITATGQRVTLRCSPRSGDLSVYWYQQSLDQGLQFLIQYYNGEERAKGNILERFSAQQFPDLHSELNLSSLELGDSALYFCASSVGVLPYEQFFGPGTRLTVL.

The chain's CDR3 is CSVTGLAGENEQFF. The CDR3 coding sequence is TGCAGCGTCACGGGACTAGCGGGAGAGAATGAGCAGTTCTTC. This sequence joins TRBV29-1 and TRBJ2-1, with TRBD2 identical over 14 bases. This CDR3 contains 14 residues. V was pared by 6 bases and J by 7 bases, with 5 bases of the junction left unmatched. Germline lookup yields CDR1 SQVTM and CDR2 ANQGSEA.

This clone was counted a single time. The DNA of the CDR3 is TGTGCCAGCAGCTCGGGCGGGCTGTATGGCTACACCTTC. This encodes CASSSGGLYGYTF. The genes are TRBV5-4 and TRBJ1-2, with no clear D. This CDR3 is built from 13 residues. V lost 3 bases and J 5 bases, leaving 11 bases between the germline ends. CDR1 is SGHNT and CDR2 is YYREEE in the germline V gene (reference sequence).

This chain links TRBV15 with TRBJ2-7; D perhaps matches TRBD2 (5 bases). Trimming cost V 0 bases and J 0 bases, with 9 bases left between them. Looked up from germline, CDR1 is LNHNV and CDR2 is YYDKDF (reference sequence). This CDR3 is built from 15 residues. CDR3 residues: CATSRELGPSYEQYF. CDR3 in DNA: TGTGCCACCAGCAGAGAACTAGGACCCTCCTACGAGCAGTACTTC.

This chain uses TRBV30 with TRBJ2-7; D possibly corresponds to TRBD1 (6 bases). The CDR3 runs 12 residues. V was trimmed by 4 bases and J by 5 bases, leaving 12 bases between them. Per the germline V gene, CDR1 is GTSNPN and CDR2 is SVGIG (reference sequence). CDR3 nucleotides: TGTGCCTGGAACTCAGGGGTCCACGAGCAGTACTTC. It translates to CAWNSGVHEQYF.

This chain connects TRBV27 to TRBJ2-5; 7 bases match TRBD1. From germline, CDR1 is MNHEY and CDR2 SMNVEV (reference sequence). Losses at the gene ends were 6 bases for V and 5 bases for J; bases not matched to a gene: 9. The CDR3 length is 14 residues. CDR3 sequence (DNA): TGTGCCAGCAGCGACCGGACAGGCGGCGAGACCCAGTACTTC. Translating gives CASSDRTGGETQYF.

The chain joins TRBV7-9 to TRBJ2-5, with a tentative D call TRBD1 (6 bases). V lost 8 bases and J lost 2, with 12 bases in between. This CDR3 spans 13 amino acids. Germline V gene sequence: CDR1 SEHNR, CDR2 FQNEAQ (reference sequence). This CDR3 reads CASDRTLQETQYF. The CDR3 region has the DNA TGTGCCAGCGACAGGACCCTTCAAGAGACCCAGTACTTC.

The chain has TRBV6-6 and TRBJ1-5, with D possibly matching TRBD1 (5 bases). Trimming stripped 8 bases from V and 1 base from J, with 15 bases between. CDR3 size: 15 residues. Germline V lookup: CDR1 MNHNY, CDR2 SVGAGI (reference sequence). CDR3 DNA: TGTGCCAGCCGTGGGGGGGAGAGGAGCAATCAGCCCCAGCATTTT. Protein: CASRGGERSNQPQHF.

The chain uses TRBV4-2 and TRBJ2-7; 12 bases are shared with TRBD1. Germline V CDR1 and CDR2: LGHNA, YNFKEQ. J lost 7 bases, V lost 0 bases, and 10 bases had no gene match. This CDR3 has 17 amino acids. The CDR3 DNA sequence: TGTGCCAGCAGCCAAGACGGGGCGGGACAGGGGGCGTTGGAGCAGTACTTC. Translating gives CASSQDGAGQGALEQYF.

The chain employs TRBV30 and TRBJ1-1; 9 bases fit TRBD1. J was trimmed by 5 bases and V by 0 bases; bases with no gene match: 7. Germline assignment: CDR1 GTSNPN and CDR2 SVGIG (reference sequence). The CDR3 is 15 amino acids. Here the CDR3 reads CAWSVWTGEDTEAFF. In DNA, the CDR3 is TGTGCCTGGAGTGTATGGACAGGGGAGGATACTGAAGCTTTCTTT.